This T cell receptor (beta chain) derives from a study of PD-L1 blockade in urothelial cancer. Indicated time point: pretreatment peripheral blood. Here immunoSEQ multiplex PCR was the method, and the copy in TCRdb shows in-frame clones only, minus some. Of fewer than 85,000 clones listed, roughly 84% were seen once; the top ten hold over 8.5%. Germline V CDR1 and CDR2: SGDLS, YYNGEE. This CDR3 is built from 15 residues. The V segment lost 4 bases and the J segment 4 bases; nucleotides outside the gene matches: 6. There are a few counts of this clone. This specimen consisted of PBMCs, obtained around atezolizumab (anti-PD-L1) treatment. This chain uses TRBV9 with TRBJ2-3, with 10 bases matching TRBD2. This clonotype originated in a woman in her 70s with urothelial cancer. The CDR3 nucleotides read TGTGCCAGCAGCCGCCTAGCGGGAGTTTCAGATACGCAGTATTTT. It translates to CASSRLAGVSDTQYF. Full variable domain (remainder filled in from reference TRBV9 and TRBJ2-3): DSGVTQTPKHLITATGQRVTLRCSPRSGDLSVYWYQQSLDQGLQFLIQYYNGEERAKGNILERFSAQQFPDLHSELNLSSLELGDSALYFCASSRLAGVSDTQYFGPGTRLTVL.